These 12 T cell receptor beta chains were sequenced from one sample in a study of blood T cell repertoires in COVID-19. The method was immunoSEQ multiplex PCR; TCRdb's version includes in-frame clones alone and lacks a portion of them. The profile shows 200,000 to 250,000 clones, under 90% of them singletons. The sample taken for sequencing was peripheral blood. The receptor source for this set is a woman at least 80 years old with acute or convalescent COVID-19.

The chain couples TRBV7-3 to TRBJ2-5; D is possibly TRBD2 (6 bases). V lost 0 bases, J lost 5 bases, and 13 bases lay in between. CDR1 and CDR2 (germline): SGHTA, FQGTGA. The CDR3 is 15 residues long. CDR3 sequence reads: CASSLTGEEGETQYF. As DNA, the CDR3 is TGTGCCAGCAGCTTAACTGGGGAGGAAGGGGAGACCCAGTACTTC.

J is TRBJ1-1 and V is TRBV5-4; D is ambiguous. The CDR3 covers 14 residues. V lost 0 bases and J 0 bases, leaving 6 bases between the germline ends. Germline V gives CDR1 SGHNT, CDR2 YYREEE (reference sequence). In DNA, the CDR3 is TGTGCCAGCAGCTTGGAGGCGGTGAACACTGAAGCTTTCTTT. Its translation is CASSLEAVNTEAFF. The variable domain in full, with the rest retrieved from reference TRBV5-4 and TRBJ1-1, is ETGVTQSPTHLIKTRGQQVTLRCSSQSGHNTVSWYQQALGQGPQFIFQYYREEENGRGNFPPRFSGLQFPNYSSELNVNALELDDSALYLCASSLEAVNTEAFFGQGTRLTVV.

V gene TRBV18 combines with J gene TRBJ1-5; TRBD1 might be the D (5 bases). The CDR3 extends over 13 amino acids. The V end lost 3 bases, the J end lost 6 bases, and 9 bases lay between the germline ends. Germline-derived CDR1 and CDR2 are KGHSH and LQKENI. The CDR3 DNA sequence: TGTGCCAGCTCACCTGACAGCGCTCAGCCCCAGCATTTT. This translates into CASSPDSAQPQHF.

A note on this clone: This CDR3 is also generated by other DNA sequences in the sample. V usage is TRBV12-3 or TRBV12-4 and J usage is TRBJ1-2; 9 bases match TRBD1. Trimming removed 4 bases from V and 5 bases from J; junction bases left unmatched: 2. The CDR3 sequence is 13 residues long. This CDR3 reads CASSSDRGYGYTF. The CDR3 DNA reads TGTGCCAGCAGTTCGGACAGGGGATATGGCTACACCTTC.

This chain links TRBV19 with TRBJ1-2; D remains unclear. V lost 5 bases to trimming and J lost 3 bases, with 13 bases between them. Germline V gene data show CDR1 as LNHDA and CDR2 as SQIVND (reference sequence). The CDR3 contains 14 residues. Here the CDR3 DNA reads TGTGCCAGTAGTTTGACTAGAGAGGACTATGGCTACACCTTC. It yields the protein CASSLTREDYGYTF.

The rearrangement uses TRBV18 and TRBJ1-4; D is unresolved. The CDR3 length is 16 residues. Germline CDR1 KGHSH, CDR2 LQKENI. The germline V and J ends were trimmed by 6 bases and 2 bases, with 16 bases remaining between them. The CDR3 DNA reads TGTGCCAGCTCCCACGAGGTGGCAGCCACTAATGAAAAACTGTTTTTT. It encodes CASSHEVAATNEKLFF.

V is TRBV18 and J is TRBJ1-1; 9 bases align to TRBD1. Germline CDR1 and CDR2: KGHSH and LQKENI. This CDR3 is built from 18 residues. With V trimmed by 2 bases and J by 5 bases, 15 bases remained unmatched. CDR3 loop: CASSPRGQQGATKTEAFF. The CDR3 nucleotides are TGTGCCAGCTCACCAAGGGGGCAACAGGGGGCGACGAAGACTGAAGCTTTCTTT.

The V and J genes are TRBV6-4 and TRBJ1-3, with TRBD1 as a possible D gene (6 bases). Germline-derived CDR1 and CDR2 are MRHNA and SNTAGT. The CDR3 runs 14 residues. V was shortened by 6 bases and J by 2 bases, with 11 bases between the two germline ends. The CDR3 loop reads CASSSSGAGNTIYF. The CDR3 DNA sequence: TGTGCCAGCAGCTCCTCAGGGGCTGGAAACACCATATATTTT.

This CDR3 reads CASSLQGSTGELFF. In DNA, the CDR3 is TGTGCCAGCAGCTTGCAGGGAAGCACCGGGGAGCTGTTTTTT. The rearrangement joins TRBV5-5 to TRBJ2-2, with D perhaps matching TRBD1 (5 bases). This CDR3 has 14 amino acids. V dropped 1 base and J dropped 4 bases, with 8 bases sitting between them. Germline loops: CDR1 SGHKS, CDR2 YYEKEE (reference sequence).

This CDR3 is CASSPLGVRGHQPQHF. CDR3 in DNA: TGTGCCAGCTCACCACTCGGGGTCAGGGGGCATCAGCCCCAGCATTTT. The chain combines TRBV18 with TRBJ1-5; 8 nucleotides align to TRBD1. CDR1 is KGHSH and CDR2 is LQKENI in the germline V gene. This CDR3 spans 16 amino acids. The J segment lost 5 bases and the V segment lost 1 base, leaving 7 bases of the junction unmatched.

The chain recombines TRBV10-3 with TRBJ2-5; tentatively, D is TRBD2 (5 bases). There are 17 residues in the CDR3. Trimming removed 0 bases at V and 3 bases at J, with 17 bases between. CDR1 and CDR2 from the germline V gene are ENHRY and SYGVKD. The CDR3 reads CAISESATRVGKETQYF. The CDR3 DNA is TGTGCCATCAGTGAGTCGGCGACGAGGGTGGGGAAAGAGACCCAGTACTTC.

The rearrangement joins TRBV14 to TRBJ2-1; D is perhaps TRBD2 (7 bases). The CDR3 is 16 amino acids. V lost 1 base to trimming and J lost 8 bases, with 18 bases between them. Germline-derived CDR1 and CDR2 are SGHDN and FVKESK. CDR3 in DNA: TGTGCCAGCAGCCAAGGTGTCCGGCAGGGGAGGGATGAGCAGTTCTTC. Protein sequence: CASSQGVRQGRDEQFF. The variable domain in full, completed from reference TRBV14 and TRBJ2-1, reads EAGVTQFPSHSVIEKGQTVTLRCDPISGHDNLYWYRRVMGKEIKFLLHFVKESKQDESGMPNNRFLAERTGGTYSTLKVQPAELEDSGVYFCASSQGVRQGRDEQFFGPGTRLTVL.